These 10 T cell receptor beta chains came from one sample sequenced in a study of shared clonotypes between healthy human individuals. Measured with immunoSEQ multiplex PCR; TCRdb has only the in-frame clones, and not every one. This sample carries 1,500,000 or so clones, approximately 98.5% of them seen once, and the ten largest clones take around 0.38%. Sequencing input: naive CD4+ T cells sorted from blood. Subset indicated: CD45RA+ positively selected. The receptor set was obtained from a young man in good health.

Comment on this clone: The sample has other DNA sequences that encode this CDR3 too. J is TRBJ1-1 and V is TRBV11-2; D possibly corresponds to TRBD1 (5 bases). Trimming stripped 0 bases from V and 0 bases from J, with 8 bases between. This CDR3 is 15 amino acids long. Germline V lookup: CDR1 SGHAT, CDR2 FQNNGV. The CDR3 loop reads CASSLEGGLNTEAFF. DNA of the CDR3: TGTGCCAGCAGCTTAGAGGGGGGTCTGAACACTGAAGCTTTCTTT.

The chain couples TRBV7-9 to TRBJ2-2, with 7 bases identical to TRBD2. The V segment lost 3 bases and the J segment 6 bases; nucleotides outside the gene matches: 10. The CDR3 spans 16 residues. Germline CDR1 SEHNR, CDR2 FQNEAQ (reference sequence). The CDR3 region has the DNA TGTGCCAGCAGCTTTCCCGTTGCGGGAGCGGCCGGGGAGCTGTTTTTT. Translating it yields CASSFPVAGAAGELFF.

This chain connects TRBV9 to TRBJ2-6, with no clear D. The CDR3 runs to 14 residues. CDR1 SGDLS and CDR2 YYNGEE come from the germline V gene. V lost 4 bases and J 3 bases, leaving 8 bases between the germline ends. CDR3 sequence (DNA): TGTGCCAGCAGCTTACTCGGTGGGGCCAACGTCCTGACTTTC. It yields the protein CASSLLGGANVLTF.

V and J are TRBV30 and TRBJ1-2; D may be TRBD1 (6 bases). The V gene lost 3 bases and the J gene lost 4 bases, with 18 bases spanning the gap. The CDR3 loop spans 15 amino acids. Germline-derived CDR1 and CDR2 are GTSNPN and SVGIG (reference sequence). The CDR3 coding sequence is TGTGCCTGGAGAGAATTAGGGGGGGGCATCTATGGCTACACCTTC. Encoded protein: CAWRELGGGIYGYTF.

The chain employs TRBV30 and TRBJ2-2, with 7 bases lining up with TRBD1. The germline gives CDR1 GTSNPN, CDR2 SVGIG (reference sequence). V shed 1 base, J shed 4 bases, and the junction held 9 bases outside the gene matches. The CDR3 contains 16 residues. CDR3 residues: CAWSGRQGRITGELFF. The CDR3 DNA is TGTGCCTGGAGTGGCCGACAGGGTAGAATCACCGGGGAGCTGTTTTTT.

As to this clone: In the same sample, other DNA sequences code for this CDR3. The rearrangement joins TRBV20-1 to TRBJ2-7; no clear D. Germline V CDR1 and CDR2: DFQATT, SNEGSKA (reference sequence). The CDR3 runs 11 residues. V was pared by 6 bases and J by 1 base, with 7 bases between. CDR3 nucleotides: TGCAGTGCCGGACCATCCTACGAGCAGTACTTC. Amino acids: CSAGPSYEQYF.

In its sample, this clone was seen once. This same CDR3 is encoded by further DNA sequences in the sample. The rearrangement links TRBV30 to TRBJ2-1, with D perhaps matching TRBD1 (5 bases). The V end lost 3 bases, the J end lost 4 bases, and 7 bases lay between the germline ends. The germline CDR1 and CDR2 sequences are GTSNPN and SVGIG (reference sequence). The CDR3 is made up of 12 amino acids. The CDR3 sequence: CAWRGVYNEQFF. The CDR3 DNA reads TGTGCCTGGAGAGGGGTTTACAATGAGCAGTTCTTC.

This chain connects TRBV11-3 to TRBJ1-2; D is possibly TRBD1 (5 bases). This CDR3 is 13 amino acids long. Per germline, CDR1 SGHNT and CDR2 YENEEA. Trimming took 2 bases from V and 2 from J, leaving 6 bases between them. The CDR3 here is CASSLRTNYGYTF. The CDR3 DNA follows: TGTGCCAGCAGCTTAAGGACAAACTATGGCTACACCTTC.

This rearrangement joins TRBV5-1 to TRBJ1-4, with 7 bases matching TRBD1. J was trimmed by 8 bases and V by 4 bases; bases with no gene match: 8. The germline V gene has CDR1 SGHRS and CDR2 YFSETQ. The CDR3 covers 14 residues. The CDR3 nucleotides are TGCGCCAGCAGCCAGACAGGGTTAAGGGAAAAACTGTTTTTT. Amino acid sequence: CASSQTGLREKLFF.

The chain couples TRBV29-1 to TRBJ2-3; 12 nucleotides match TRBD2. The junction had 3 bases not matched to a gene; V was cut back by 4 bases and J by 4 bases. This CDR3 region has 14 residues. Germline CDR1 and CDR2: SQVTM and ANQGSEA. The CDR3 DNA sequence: TGCAGCGTTGGACTAGCGGGAGTTGCAGATACGCAGTATTTT. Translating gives CSVGLAGVADTQYF.